The next 10 T cell receptor beta chains were all read from a single sample in a study of cytomegalovirus exposure and HLA in healthy donors. Assay: immunoSEQ multiplex PCR; the TCRdb copy retains only in-frame clones and omits some. The data show 150,000 to 200,000 clones, with 85% seen just once and about 2.3% held by the top ten. The sequencing input was PBMCs. Receptors were obtained from a young man in good health and CMV-seropositive.

The J gene is TRBJ1-2, the V gene TRBV15; 7 positions match TRBD1. This CDR3 comprises 14 residues. V gave up 1 base and J gave up 4 bases; unmatched junction bases: 3. Germline V lookup: CDR1 LNHNV, CDR2 YYDKDF (reference sequence). The CDR3: CATSRGQGVYGYTF. DNA for the CDR3: TGTGCCACCAGCAGAGGACAGGGAGTCTATGGCTACACCTTC.

The gene calls are TRBV7-9 and TRBJ2-2, with unresolved D. The CDR3 is made up of 16 amino acids. Trimming removed 5 bases from V and 4 bases from J, with 17 bases in between. Germline V gene lookup returns CDR1 SEHNR and CDR2 FQNEAQ (reference sequence). CDR3 residues: CASSPKRAVGTGELFF. The CDR3 DNA follows: TGTGCCAGCAGCCCAAAGCGCGCAGTAGGCACCGGGGAGCTGTTTTTT.

This rearrangement joins TRBV6-5 to TRBJ1-2; D unresolved. From germline, CDR1 is MNHEY and CDR2 SVGAGI. V lost 2 bases, J lost 0 bases, and 7 bases lay in between. There are 14 residues in the CDR3. The CDR3 reads CASSYLGTNYGYTF. The CDR3 nucleotides read TGTGCCAGCAGTTACCTCGGTACTAACTATGGCTACACCTTC.

J is TRBJ2-1 and V is TRBV6-5, with 7 bases that match TRBD2. The CDR3 is 14 amino acids. J lost 9 bases, V lost 0 bases, and 5 bases had no gene match. Germline assignment: CDR1 MNHEY and CDR2 SVGAGI. The CDR3, as DNA: TGTGCCAGCAGTTACTCCGGACTAGAGAGTGAGCAGTTCTTC. Translation gives CASSYSGLESEQFF.

CDR3 amino acids: CASSLEGLGTDTQYF. CDR3 coding DNA: TGTGCCAGCAGCTTAGAGGGACTAGGCACAGATACGCAGTATTTT. The gene calls are TRBV11-2 and TRBJ2-3; 8 bases are a match to TRBD2. Losses at the gene ends were 0 bases for V and 1 base for J; bases not matched to a gene: 0. The CDR3 is made up of 15 amino acids. Germline loops: CDR1 SGHAT, CDR2 FQNNGV. Looking up the rest from reference TRBV11-2 and TRBJ2-3 gives the full variable domain: EAGVAQSPRYKIIEKRQSVAFWCNPISGHATLYWYQQILGQGPKLLIQFQNNGVVDDSQLPKDRFSAERLKGVDSTLKIQPAKLEDSAVYLCASSLEGLGTDTQYFGPGTRLTVL.

The rearrangement links TRBV5-4 to TRBJ1-2; a weak D match, TRBD1 (6 bases). Trimming took 0 bases from V and 2 from J, leaving 8 bases between them. Germline assignment: CDR1 SGHNT and CDR2 YYREEE (reference sequence). The CDR3 is 14 amino acids. The CDR3 is CASSLGGTNYGYTF. CDR3 DNA: TGTGCCAGCAGCTTGGGAGGGACAAACTATGGCTACACCTTC.

The rearrangement uses TRBV11-2 and TRBJ1-6, with D maybe TRBD1 (5 bases). In germline, CDR1 is SGHAT, CDR2 FQNNGV. Trimming took off 2 bases at V and 10 bases at J, with 12 bases between the two ends. The CDR3 covers 14 residues. The CDR3 DNA follows: TGTGCCAGCAGCTTATGGGGGGGTGGGTCACCCCTCCACTTT. Amino acids: CASSLWGGGSPLHF. Complete variable domain (other parts from reference TRBV11-2 and TRBJ1-6): EAGVAQSPRYKIIEKRQSVAFWCNPISGHATLYWYQQILGQGPKLLIQFQNNGVVDDSQLPKDRFSAERLKGVDSTLKIQPAKLEDSAVYLCASSLWGGGSPLHFGNGTRLTVT.

The chain has TRBV7-7 and TRBJ2-6; D possibly corresponds to TRBD2 (6 bases). CDR3 length: 14 amino acids. The germline gives CDR1 SSHAT, CDR2 FNYEAQ (reference sequence). The CDR3 DNA is TGTGCTAGCGGCACAGGAGAAGGGGCCAACGTCCTGACTTTC. Protein: CASGTGEGANVLTF. Together with reference TRBV7-7 and TRBJ2-6, the CDR3 gives the full variable domain: GAGVSQSPRYKVTKRGQDVTLRCDPISSHATLYWYQQALGQGPEFLTYFNYEAQPDKSGLPSDRFSAERPEGSISTLTIQRTEQRDSAMYRCASGTGEGANVLTFGAGSRLTVL.

This chain connects TRBV2 to TRBJ2-7, with a weak D call TRBD2 (5 bases). Per the germline V gene, CDR1 is SNHLY and CDR2 is FYNNEI. The CDR3 runs 16 residues. The germline V and J ends were trimmed by 4 bases and 0 bases, with 16 bases remaining between them. The chain's CDR3 is CASSGVEGNASYEQYF. As DNA, the CDR3 is TGTGCCAGCAGTGGAGTAGAGGGTAATGCCTCCTACGAGCAGTACTTC.

V gene TRBV11-2 combines with J gene TRBJ1-2; D is possibly TRBD1 (5 bases). The V end was cut by 3 bases, the J end by 4 bases, with 9 bases between. This CDR3 region has 13 residues. The germline V gene encodes CDR1 SGHAT and CDR2 FQNNGV. The CDR3 loop reads CASSFRQLYGYTF. In DNA, the CDR3 is TGTGCCAGCAGCTTCAGACAGCTCTATGGCTACACCTTC.